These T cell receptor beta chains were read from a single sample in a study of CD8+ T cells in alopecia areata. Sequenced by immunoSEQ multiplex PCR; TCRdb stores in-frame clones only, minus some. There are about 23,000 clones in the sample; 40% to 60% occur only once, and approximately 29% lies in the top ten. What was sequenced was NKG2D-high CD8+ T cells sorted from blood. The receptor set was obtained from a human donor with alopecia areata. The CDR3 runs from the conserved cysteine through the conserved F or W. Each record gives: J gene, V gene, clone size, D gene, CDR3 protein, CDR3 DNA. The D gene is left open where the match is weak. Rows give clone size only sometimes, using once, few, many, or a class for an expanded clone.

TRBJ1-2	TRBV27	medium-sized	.	CASSLGAWDYGYTF	TGTGCCAGCAGTTTGGGAGCCTGGGACTATGGCTACACCTTC
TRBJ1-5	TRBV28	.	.	CASSQLGSSNQPQHF	TGTGCCAGCAGCCAGCTGGGTTCTAGCAATCAGCCCCAGCATTTT
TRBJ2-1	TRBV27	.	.	CASSLSYNEQFF	TGTGCCAGCAGTTTATCGTACAATGAGCAGTTCTTC
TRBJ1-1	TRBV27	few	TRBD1	CASSVRTGPNTEAFF	TGTGCCAGCAGTGTAAGGACAGGACCGAACACTGAAGCTTTCTTT
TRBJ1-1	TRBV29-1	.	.	CSVPVSLPNTEAFF	TGCAGCGTCCCCGTATCATTACCGAACACTGAAGCTTTCTTT
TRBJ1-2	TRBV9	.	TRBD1	CASSVKGARYGYTF	TGTGCCAGCAGCGTAAAGGGGGCTCGCTATGGCTACACCTTC
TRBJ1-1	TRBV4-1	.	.	CASSPSGASTEAFF	TGCGCCAGCAGCCCCTCAGGGGCTTCCACTGAAGCTTTCTTT
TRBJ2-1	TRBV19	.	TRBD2	CASSRGTSHPANEQFF	TGTGCCAGTAGTAGAGGGACTAGCCATCCAGCTAATGAGCAGTTCTTC
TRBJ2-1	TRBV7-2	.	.	CASSGSYNEQFF	TGTGCCAGCAGCGGGTCCTACAATGAGCAGTTCTTC
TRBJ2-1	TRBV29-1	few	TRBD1	CSVGPGQGHEQFF	TGCAGCGTCGGTCCGGGACAGGGGCATGAGCAGTTCTTC
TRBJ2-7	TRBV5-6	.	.	CASRSVDRPSSYEQYF	TGTGCCAGCAGGTCGGTCGACCGTCCGAGCTCCTACGAGCAGTACTTC
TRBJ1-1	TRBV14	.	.	CASSQVGGFTEAFF	TGTGCCAGCAGCCAAGTTGGGGGGTTCACTGAAGCTTTCTTT
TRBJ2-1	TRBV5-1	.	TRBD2	CASSLVLAGDYNEQFF	TGCGCCAGCAGCTTGGTCCTAGCGGGAGACTACAATGAGCAGTTCTTC
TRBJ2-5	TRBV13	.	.	CASSLGDQETQYF	TGTGCCAGCAGCTTGGGGGATCAAGAGACCCAGTACTTC
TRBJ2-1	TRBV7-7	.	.	CASSPDYNFNEQFF	TGTGCTAGCAGTCCGGACTACAATTTCAATGAGCAGTTCTTC
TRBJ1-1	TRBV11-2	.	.	CASSHRGSRRDTEAFF	TGTGCCAGCAGCCATCGGGGCTCCCGGAGGGACACTGAAGCTTTCTTT
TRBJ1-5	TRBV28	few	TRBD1	CASRIKGADVVPQHF	TGTGCCAGCAGGATAAAGGGGGCTGACGTTGTGCCCCAGCATTTT
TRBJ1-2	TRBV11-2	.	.	CASSLVISADGYTF	TGTGCCAGCAGCTTAGTGATTTCGGCTGATGGCTACACCTTC
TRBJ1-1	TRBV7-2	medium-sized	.	CASSPPGWEAFF	TGTGCCAGCAGCCCTCCCGGCTGGGAAGCTTTCTTT
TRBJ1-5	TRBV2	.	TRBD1	CARPGEQDRVSNQPQHF	TGTGCCAGACCTGGGGAGCAGGACAGGGTGAGCAATCAGCCCCAGCATTTT